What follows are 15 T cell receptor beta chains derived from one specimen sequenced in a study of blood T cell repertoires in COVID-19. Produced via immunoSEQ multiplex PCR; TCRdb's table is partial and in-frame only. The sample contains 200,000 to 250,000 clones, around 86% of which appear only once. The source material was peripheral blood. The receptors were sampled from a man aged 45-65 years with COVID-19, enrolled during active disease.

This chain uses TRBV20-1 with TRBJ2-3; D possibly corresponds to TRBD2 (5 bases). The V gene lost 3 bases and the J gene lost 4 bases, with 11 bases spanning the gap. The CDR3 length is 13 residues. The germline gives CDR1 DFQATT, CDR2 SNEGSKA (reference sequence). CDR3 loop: CSASSDLADTQYF. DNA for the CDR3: TGCAGTGCTAGTAGCGATCTGGCAGATACGCAGTATTTT.

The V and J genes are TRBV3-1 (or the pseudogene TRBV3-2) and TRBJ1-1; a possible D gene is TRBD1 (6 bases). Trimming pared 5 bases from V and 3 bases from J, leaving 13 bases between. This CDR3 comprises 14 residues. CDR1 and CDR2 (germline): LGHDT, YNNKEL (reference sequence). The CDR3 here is CASSVQGWDTEAFF. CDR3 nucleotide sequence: TGTGCCAGCAGCGTACAGGGATGGGACACTGAAGCTTTCTTT.

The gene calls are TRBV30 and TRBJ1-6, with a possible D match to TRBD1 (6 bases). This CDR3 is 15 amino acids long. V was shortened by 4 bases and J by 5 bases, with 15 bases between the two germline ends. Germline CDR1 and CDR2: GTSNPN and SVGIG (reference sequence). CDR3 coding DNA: TGTGCCTGGACCTTGGGGGGGCGGAATAATTCACCCCTCCACTTT. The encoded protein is CAWTLGGRNNSPLHF.

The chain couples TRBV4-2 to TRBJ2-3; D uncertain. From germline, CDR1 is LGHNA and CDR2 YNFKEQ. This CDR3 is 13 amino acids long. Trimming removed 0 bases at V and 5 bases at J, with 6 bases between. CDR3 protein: CASSQDTLDTQYF. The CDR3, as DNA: TGTGCCAGCAGCCAAGATACTTTAGATACGCAGTATTTT.

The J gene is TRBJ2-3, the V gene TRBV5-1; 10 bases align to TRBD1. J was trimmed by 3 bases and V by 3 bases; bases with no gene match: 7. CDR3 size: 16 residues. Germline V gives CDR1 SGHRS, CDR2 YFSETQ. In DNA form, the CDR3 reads TGCGCCAGCAGCTCCAATGACAGGGGGCTAACAGATACGCAGTATTTT. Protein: CASSSNDRGLTDTQYF. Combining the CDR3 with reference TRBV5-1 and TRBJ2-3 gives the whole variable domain KAGVTQTPRYLIKTRGQQVTLSCSPISGHRSVSWYQQTPGQGLQFLFEYFSETQRNKGNFPGRFSGRQFSNSRSEMNVSTLELGDSALYLCASSSNDRGLTDTQYFGPGTRLTVL.

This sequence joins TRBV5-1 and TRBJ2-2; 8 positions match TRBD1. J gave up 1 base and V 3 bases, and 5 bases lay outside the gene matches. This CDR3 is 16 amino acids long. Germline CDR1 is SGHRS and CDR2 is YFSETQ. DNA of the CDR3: TGCGCCAGCAGCTCCGGACAGGGAGGGAACACCGGGGAGCTGTTTTTT. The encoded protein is CASSSGQGGNTGELFF.

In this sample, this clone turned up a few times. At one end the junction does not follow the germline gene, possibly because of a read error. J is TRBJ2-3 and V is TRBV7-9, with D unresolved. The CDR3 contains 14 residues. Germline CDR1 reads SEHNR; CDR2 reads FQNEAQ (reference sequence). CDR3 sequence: CASSLETSTATQYF. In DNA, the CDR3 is TGTGCCAGCAGCTTAGAGACAAGCACAGCTACGCAGTATTTT.

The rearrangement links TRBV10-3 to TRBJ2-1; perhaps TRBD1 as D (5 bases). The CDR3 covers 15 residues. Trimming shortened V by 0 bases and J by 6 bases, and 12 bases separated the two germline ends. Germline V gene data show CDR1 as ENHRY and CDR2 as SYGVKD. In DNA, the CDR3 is TGTGCCATCAGTGAGTCGGGCAGGGCGGTCAATGAGCAGTTCTTC. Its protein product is CAISESGRAVNEQFF.

The CDR3 DNA is TGTGCCAGCAGCCAAGGTGCAGGGGCACCCAATTCACCCCTCCACTTT. Protein: CASSQGAGAPNSPLHF. This chain connects TRBV7-6 to TRBJ1-6, with a possible D match to TRBD1 (6 bases). CDR1 SGHVS and CDR2 FNYEAQ come from the germline V gene. The CDR3 totals 16 residues. V was trimmed by 5 bases and J by 7 bases, leaving 18 bases between them. Supplemented by reference TRBV7-6 and TRBJ1-6, the full variable domain reads GAGVSQSPRYKVTKRGQDVALRCDPISGHVSLYWYRQALGQGPEFLTYFNYEAQQDKSGLPNDRFSAERPEGSISTLTIQRTEQRDSAMYRCASSQGAGAPNSPLHFGNGTRLTVT.

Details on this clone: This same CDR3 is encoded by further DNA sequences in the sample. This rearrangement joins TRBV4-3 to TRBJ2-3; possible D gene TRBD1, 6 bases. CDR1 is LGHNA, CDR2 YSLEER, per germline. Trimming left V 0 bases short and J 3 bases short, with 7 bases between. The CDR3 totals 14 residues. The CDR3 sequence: CASSQDRGTDTQYF. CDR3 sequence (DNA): TGCGCCAGCAGCCAAGACAGGGGAACAGATACGCAGTATTTT.

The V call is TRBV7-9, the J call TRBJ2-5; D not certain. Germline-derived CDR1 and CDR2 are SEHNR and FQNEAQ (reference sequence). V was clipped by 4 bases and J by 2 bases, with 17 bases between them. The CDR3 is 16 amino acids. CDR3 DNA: TGTGCCAGCAGCTACCGAGTGTCATCTAGGCAAGAGACCCAGTACTTC. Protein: CASSYRVSSRQETQYF.

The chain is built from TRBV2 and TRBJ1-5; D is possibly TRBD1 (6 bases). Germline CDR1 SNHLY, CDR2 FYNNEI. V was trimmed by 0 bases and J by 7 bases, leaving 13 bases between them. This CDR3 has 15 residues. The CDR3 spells CASSEAGGAGQPQHF. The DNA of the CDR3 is TGTGCCAGCAGTGAAGCCGGGGGGGCTGGGCAGCCCCAGCATTTT.

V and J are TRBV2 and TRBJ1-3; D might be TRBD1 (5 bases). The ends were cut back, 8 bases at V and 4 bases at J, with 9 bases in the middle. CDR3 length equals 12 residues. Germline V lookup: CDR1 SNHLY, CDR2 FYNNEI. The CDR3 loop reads CASGGSGNTIYF. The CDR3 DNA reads TGTGCCAGCGGGGGGTCGGGAAACACCATATATTTT.

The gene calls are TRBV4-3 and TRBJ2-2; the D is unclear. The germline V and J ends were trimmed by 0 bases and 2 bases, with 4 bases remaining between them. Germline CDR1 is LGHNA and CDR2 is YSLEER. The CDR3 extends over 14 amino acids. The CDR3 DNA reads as TGCGCCAGCAGCCAAGAATCAAACACCGGGGAGCTGTTTTTT. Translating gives CASSQESNTGELFF.

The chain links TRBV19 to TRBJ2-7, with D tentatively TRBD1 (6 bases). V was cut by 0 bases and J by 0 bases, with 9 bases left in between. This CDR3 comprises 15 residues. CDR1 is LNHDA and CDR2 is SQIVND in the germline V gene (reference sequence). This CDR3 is CASSIEVGGSYEQYF. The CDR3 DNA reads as TGTGCCAGTAGTATAGAGGTAGGGGGCTCCTACGAGCAGTACTTC.